This T cell receptor (beta chain) was sequenced for a study of blood T cell repertoires in COVID-19. Study information: Sources were T cells, B-cell-depleted T cells, or PBMCs; the material itself was cDNA or gDNA.

Trimming shortened V by 5 bases and J by 1 base, and 13 bases separated the two germline ends. Germline CDR1 is MNHEY and CDR2 is SVGEGT. The CDR3 is 15 residues long. Here immunoSEQ multiplex PCR was the method, and the copy in TCRdb shows in-frame clones only, minus some. The sample holds some 140,000 clones; around 73% are singletons and the top ten take roughly 9.8%. The sequence was collected from a man aged 60 to 75 who had recovered from COVID-19. V and J are TRBV6-2 or TRBV6-3 and TRBJ2-3; weak D call: TRBD2 (6 bases). Specimen: peripheral blood. This CDR3 reads CASSAGRGRTDTQYF. CDR3 nucleotides: TGTGCCAGCAGTGCGGGGCGGGGACGCACAGATACGCAGTATTTT.